This T cell receptor beta chain emerged from a study of blood T cell repertoires in COVID-19. Study as a whole: PBMCs, B-cell-depleted T cells, or T cells were the source of the cDNA or gDNA that made up the material.

While infection was still active, Seattle patients were enrolled and then followed longitudinally. The CDR3 spans 17 residues. TCRdb's copy holds only in-frame clones and misses some; the assay was immunoSEQ multiplex PCR. Here the sample spans under 200,000 clones, 70% to 80% being singletons. The chain carries TRBV21-1 and TRBJ2-5; the table's D gene call, TRBD1, was not cross checked with the DNA. TRBV21-1 is assigned pseudogene status. Specimen: peripheral blood. This receptor was obtained from a woman aged 55-70 years with COVID-19, enrolled during active disease. The CDR3 here is CASSKEEQGKNEETQYF. The CDR3, as DNA: TGTGCCAGCAGCAAAGAGGAACAGGGGAAAAATGAAGAGACCCAGTACTTC.